Listed here are 20 T cell receptor beta chains from one sample, sequenced in a study of regulatory T cells in long-lasting Graves disease. Regarding time point: persistent/refractory GD, antithyroid drugs over 5 years with positive TRAb. Generation of the TCR library employed RNA extracted from PBMCs. Arm-PCR of CDR3 regions and iRepertoire HTBI primers were the basis on which TCR beta libraries were built. TCRdb re-called the multiplex PCR reads with MiXCR, one entry per CDR3 protein. The sample carries over 300,000 distinct CDR3 sequences, 20% recorded once. This material consisted of peripheral blood mononuclear cells (PBMCs), taken when the disease was refractory, from a patient treated with antithyroid drugs. Receptors were obtained from a female donor with Graves disease.

This clonotype was seen repeatedly, ten times or more. The chain combines TRBV2 with TRBJ2-7; no clear D. The CDR3 contains 11 residues. CDR1 SNHLY and CDR2 FYNNEI come from the germline V gene. V lost 4 bases and J lost 2, with 3 bases in between. The DNA for the CDR3 is TGTGCCAGCAGTGTGGCCTACGAGCAGTACTTC. Translation: CASSVAYEQYF. The full variable domain, rest sourced from reference TRBV2 and TRBJ2-7, is EPEVTQTPSHQVTQMGQEVILRCVPISNHLYFYWYRQILGQKVEFLVSFYNNEISEKSEIFDDQFSVERPDGSNFTLKIRSTKLEDSAMYFCASSVAYEQYFGPGTRLTVT.

This clonotype was seen ten or more times. J is TRBJ2-7 and V is TRBV6-1; no reliable D call. Trimming left V 8 bases short and J 2 bases short, with 16 bases between. Germline assignment: CDR1 MNHNS and CDR2 SASEGT. The CDR3 is 14 residues long. The CDR3 loop reads CASYDSRLPYEQYF. The CDR3, as DNA: TGTGCCAGCTATGACTCCCGCCTGCCCTACGAGCAGTACTTC.

Concerning this clonotype itself: The CDR3 end shows no conserved phenylalanine or tryptophan, and so a read error is likely. The chain is built from TRBV4-3 and TRBJ1-2, with 8 bases aligning to TRBD1. The junction had 1 base not matched to a gene; V was cut back by 0 bases and J by 4 bases. Germline loops: CDR1 LGHNA, CDR2 YSLEER. The CDR3 contains 14 residues. CDR3 region: CASSQDRGPYGYTS. The CDR3 DNA follows: TGCGCCAGCAGCCAAGACAGGGGGCCCTATGGCTACACCTCC.

This clonotype was seen repeatedly, ten times or more. This chain connects TRBV27 to TRBJ2-4; maybe TRBD1 (5 bases). V was cut by 3 bases and J by 0 bases, with 9 bases left in between. The CDR3 is 15 amino acids. Germline CDR1 is MNHEY and CDR2 is SMNVEV (reference sequence). In DNA form, the CDR3 reads TGTGCCAGCAGTTTTGACAGTCTAGCCAAAAACATTCAGTACTTC. Translating it yields CASSFDSLAKNIQYF.

The gene calls are TRBV5-1 and TRBJ1-4, with 7 bases identical to TRBD1. CDR1 is SGHRS and CDR2 is YFSETQ in the germline V gene. The junction had 4 bases not matched to a gene; V was cut back by 1 base and J by 7 bases. The CDR3 is made up of 14 amino acids. The chain's CDR3 is CASSLKGGGEKLFF. CDR3 coding DNA: TGCGCCAGCAGCTTGAAAGGGGGCGGTGAAAAACTGTTTTTT.

V and J are TRBV19 and TRBJ2-2, with 9 bases identical to TRBD1. CDR1 is LNHDA, CDR2 SQIVND, per germline (reference sequence). This CDR3 comprises 14 residues. V shed 8 bases and J 7 bases; nucleotides not matched to a gene: 8. The chain's CDR3 is CASSWDRAVGELFF. CDR3 DNA sequence: TGTGCCAGTTCCTGGGACAGGGCGGTCGGGGAGCTGTTTTTT.

This clonotype was counted many times. For the CDR3, the DNA is TGTGCCAGCAGTCTCCAACCGACAGTAGAGACCCAGTACTTC. Encoded protein: CASSLQPTVETQYF. The chain combines TRBV27 with TRBJ2-5; D might be TRBD1 (5 bases). CDR3 size: 14 residues. The germline V gene encodes CDR1 MNHEY and CDR2 SMNVEV (reference sequence). Trimming removed 5 bases at V and 4 bases at J, with 14 bases between.

Notes on this clonotype: Likely a read error: the CDR3 ends without its conserved phenylalanine or tryptophan. The J gene is TRBJ2-5, the V gene TRBV7-8; a weak D match, TRBD1 (7 bases). There are 16 residues in the CDR3. Trimming left V 1 base short and J 5 bases short, with 17 bases between. Per germline, CDR1 SGHVS and CDR2 FQNEAQ. The CDR3 sequence is CASSLVPPTGRETQYL. DNA of the CDR3: TGTGCCAGCAGCTTAGTACCCCCGACAGGGAGGGAGACCCAGTACCTC.

The rearrangement joins TRBV11-2 to TRBJ1-2; D unclear. CDR1 is SGHAT and CDR2 is FQNNGV in the germline V gene. This CDR3 contains 12 residues. The V end was cut by 2 bases, the J end by 8 bases, with 9 bases between. The CDR3 bases are TGTGCCAGCAGCTTACGGGCATCGGGCTACACCTTC. Amino acids: CASSLRASGYTF.

V gene TRBV3-1 combines with J gene TRBJ2-7; D perhaps matches TRBD1 (6 bases). CDR3 length: 12 residues. V lost 5 bases and J 12 bases, leaving 17 bases between the germline ends. CDR1 and CDR2 from the germline V gene are LGHDT and YNNKEL (reference sequence). CDR3 loop: CASSSTPGHLYF. The CDR3 DNA sequence: TGTGCCAGCAGCTCAACCCCGGGACACCTGTACTTC.

This clonotype was observed a few times. The chain combines TRBV13 with TRBJ1-6, with D possibly TRBD1 on 6 matching bases. The V gene lost 0 bases and the J gene lost 1 base, with 10 bases spanning the gap. The germline V gene has CDR1 PRHDT and CDR2 FYEKMQ (reference sequence). This CDR3 region has 17 residues. As DNA, the CDR3 is TGTGCCAGCAGCTTAGGTGGCAGGGGTTCCTATAATTCACCCCTCCACTTT. Protein product: CASSLGGRGSYNSPLHF.

Points on this clonotype: A read error is possible here, since a much larger clone lies one base away. The chain is built from TRBV27 and TRBJ1-1, with D uncertain. The germline gives CDR1 MNHEY, CDR2 SMNVEV (reference sequence). CDR3 size: 13 residues. Here the CDR3 DNA reads TGTGCCAACAGTCCAGAGTGGAGCACTGAAGCTTTCTTT. As protein: CANSPEWSTEAFF.

This clonotype has just a few counts. V and J are TRBV11-2 and TRBJ2-7, with TRBD1 matching over 7 bases. Germline lookup yields CDR1 SGHAT and CDR2 FQNNGV. Trimming at V came to 5 bases and at J to 7 bases, leaving 14 bases not matched to a gene. The CDR3 runs 15 residues. The DNA for the CDR3 is TGTGCCAGCAGCCGACCGGGACAGAATTTACGAGAGCAGTACTTC. Translating it yields CASSRPGQNLREQYF. Complete variable domain (other parts from reference TRBV11-2 and TRBJ2-7): EAGVAQSPRYKIIEKRQSVAFWCNPISGHATLYWYQQILGQGPKLLIQFQNNGVVDDSQLPKDRFSAERLKGVDSTLKIQPAKLEDSAVYLCASSRPGQNLREQYFGPGTRLTVT.

This clonotype was seen repeatedly, ten times or more. The chain has TRBV2 and TRBJ1-5; perhaps TRBD1 as D (5 bases). V dropped 7 bases and J dropped 10 bases, with 14 bases sitting between them. Germline CDR1 is SNHLY and CDR2 is FYNNEI. The CDR3 is 12 amino acids. The CDR3, as DNA: TGTGCCAGCACCCGGGGACGGCGACCCCAGCATTTT. Protein product: CASTRGRRPQHF.

This clonotype was seen only a few times. The rearrangement joins TRBV5-1 to TRBJ2-7; D unresolved. V lost 0 bases and J 3 bases, leaving 13 bases between the germline ends. The CDR3 totals 15 residues. Germline CDR1 is SGHRS and CDR2 is YFSETQ. The CDR3 coding sequence is TGCGCCAGCAGCTTGGGGAGTCAGGCCGTCTACGAGCAGTACTTC. Residues: CASSLGSQAVYEQYF.

This clonotype was counted ten times or more. The V call is TRBV24-1, the J call TRBJ1-5, with 10 bases aligning to TRBD1. The CDR3 spans 16 residues. The V gene's germline CDR1 is KGHDR and CDR2 SFDVKD. V lost 4 bases to trimming and J lost 2 bases; unmatched junction nucleotides: 4. CDR3 bases: TGTGCCACCAGTGACTCCGGGACAGGGGGCAATCAGCCCCAGCATTTT. Encoded protein: CATSDSGTGGNQPQHF.

This clonotype has more than one count but fewer than ten. The rearrangement uses TRBV20-1 and TRBJ1-3; TRBD1 aligns across 7 bases. The CDR3 consists of 17 residues. V lost 1 base, J lost 3 bases, and 12 bases stayed unmatched. Per the germline V gene, CDR1 is DFQATT and CDR2 is SNEGSKA (reference sequence). The DNA of the CDR3 is TGCAGTGCTAGAGTTCCCCGACAGGGACTAATTGGAAACACCATATATTTT. Its protein is CSARVPRQGLIGNTIYF.

The rearrangement uses TRBV28 and TRBJ1-3; a weak D match, TRBD1 (6 bases). From germline, CDR1 is MDHEN and CDR2 SYDVKM. V shed 7 bases and J shed 0 bases, with 16 bases lying between them. The CDR3 is 16 residues long. CDR3 region: CASTPTGVYSGNTIYF. The CDR3 bases are TGTGCCAGCACCCCGACAGGCGTCTACTCTGGAAACACCATATATTTT.

This clonotype was seen many times. V is TRBV29-1 and J is TRBJ2-5; a weak D match, TRBD1 (6 bases). CDR3 length: 12 residues. The germline V gene has CDR1 SQVTM and CDR2 ANQGSEA. Trimming took off 4 bases at V and 5 bases at J, with 11 bases between the two ends. DNA for the CDR3: TGCAGCGTTGTCAGGGGCTGGGAGACCCAGTACTTC. This encodes CSVVRGWETQYF.

This clonotype came up a few times. The chain is built from TRBV10-3 and TRBJ1-1, with 11 bases matching TRBD1. With 10 bases clipped from V and 4 bases from J, the junction kept 8 bases outside the gene matches. Looked up from germline, CDR1 is ENHRY and CDR2 is SYGVKD. CDR3 length: 14 residues. The CDR3 region is CASTGDRGSTEAFF. CDR3 in DNA: TGTGCCAGCACGGGGGACAGGGGGTCCACTGAAGCTTTCTTT.